This T cell receptor (beta chain) was obtained from a study of CXCR3-negative and CXCR3-positive naive CD8 T cells. Study-level points and caveats: Unlike memory cells, which differed, naive CXCR3-negative and CXCR3-positive cells had similar TRBV-TRBJ usage. CXCR3 expression dropped partially after cryopreservation, and most assays relied on fresh PBMCs. Each naive subset displayed comparably high diversity, whereas memory CD8+ cells displayed much lower diversity.

A remark on this clonotype: The target antigen is unknown.

Preparation of TRB cDNA libraries relied on 5' RACE carrying UMI labels. One entry per CDR3 protein, without DNA, is what TCRdb gives after re-calling the 5' RACE reads. The listing records tens of thousands of distinct CDR3 sequences. The V gene's germline CDR1 is SEHNR and CDR2 FQNEAQ (reference sequence). The CDR3 is 16 amino acids. What was sequenced was naive CXCR3- CD8+ T cells from blood. The sample's subset: CD45RO-CCR7+CD27+CD95- naive CD8+ T cells lacking CXCR3 (TNR3-). The receptor's source is a human donor in good health. Some clones in this sample may be carry-over from other donors' samples. The chain combines TRBV7-9 with TRBJ2-1; TCRdb designates TRBD1, a call that cannot be tested without DNA. CDR3 amino acids: CASSSPDRGGYNEQFF.